The 22 T cell receptor beta chains below come from one sample, sequenced in a study of cytomegalovirus exposure and HLA in healthy donors. The study ran its PCR with 60 Vbeta and 13 Jbeta primers. Sequencing was performed with immunoSEQ multiplex PCR; in TCRdb, only in-frame clones are kept and a portion is missing. The repertoire holds roughly 97,000 clones, roughly three quarters seen once, with approximately 2% in the top ten. Sequencing used PBMCs. Source of these receptors: a woman aged 40-49 years in good health and CMV-seronegative.

V is TRBV11-2 and J is TRBJ2-2; D is perhaps TRBD1 (6 bases). V lost 5 bases to trimming and J lost 7 bases, with 17 bases between them. CDR1 is SGHAT and CDR2 is FQNNGV in the germline V gene. The CDR3 extends over 15 amino acids. CDR3 sequence reads: CASSPLTGTNGELFF. The CDR3 bases are TGTGCCAGCAGCCCCCTCACAGGGACGAACGGGGAGCTGTTTTTT.

This clone was seen a few times. The V and J genes are TRBV7-2 and TRBJ1-1; 7 bases match TRBD1. The CDR3 is made up of 17 amino acids. V gave up 1 base and J gave up 1 base; unmatched junction bases: 9. The germline V gene encodes CDR1 SGHTA and CDR2 FQGNSA. This CDR3 reads CASSLVQGGVRNTEAFF. The CDR3 bases are TGTGCCAGCAGCTTAGTGCAGGGGGGAGTTCGGAACACTGAAGCTTTCTTT.

The rearrangement uses TRBV28 and TRBJ2-3; 7 bases agree with TRBD1. There are 14 residues in the CDR3. Per the germline V gene, CDR1 is MDHEN and CDR2 is SYDVKM. V was clipped by 9 bases and J by 3 bases; unmatched bases: 9. Written as DNA, the CDR3 is TGTGCCAGTTCCGGACAGGTGGGGACAGATACGCAGTATTTT. It specifies CASSGQVGTDTQYF.

The CDR3 spells CAISELMAGQNTGELFF. The CDR3 DNA follows: TGTGCCATCAGCGAACTAATGGCAGGGCAGAACACCGGGGAGCTGTTTTTT. The V call is TRBV10-3, the J call TRBJ2-2, with D maybe TRBD1 (5 bases). This CDR3 region has 17 residues. V was cut by 6 bases and J by 1 base, with 18 bases left in between. CDR1 is ENHRY, CDR2 SYGVKD, per germline.

The gene calls are TRBV15 and TRBJ2-1, with 9 positions matching TRBD2. Looked up from germline, CDR1 is LNHNV and CDR2 is YYDKDF (reference sequence). The trim removed 0 bases at V and 10 bases at J, leaving 7 bases unmatched. The CDR3 contains 15 residues. CDR3 DNA sequence: TGTGCCACCAGCAGAGAGCGGGAGGGGAGGGGCGAGCAGTTCTTC. Translating gives CATSREREGRGEQFF.

This clone was counted a few times. The chain joins TRBV7-8 to TRBJ2-3; the match to TRBD2 covers 8 bases. Per germline, CDR1 SGHVS and CDR2 FQNEAQ. The CDR3 is made up of 13 amino acids. J lost 8 bases, V lost 5 bases, and 6 bases had no gene match. The CDR3 region has the DNA TGTGCCAGCAGCCCGGGACTAGTTGTTACGCAGTATTTT. Residues: CASSPGLVVTQYF.

The chain has TRBV5-1 and TRBJ2-1, with a tentative D call TRBD1 (6 bases). V lost 3 bases and J 5 bases, leaving 21 bases between the germline ends. CDR1 SGHRS and CDR2 YFSETQ come from the germline V gene. The CDR3 is 17 amino acids. CDR3 coding DNA: TGCGCCAGCAGCTCAGATGGAGTGTGGACAGAGAACAATGAGCAGTTCTTC. It yields the protein CASSSDGVWTENNEQFF.

The chain carries TRBV28 and TRBJ2-7; D not resolved. The CDR3 has 14 residues. V gave up 3 bases and J gave up 1 base, with 10 bases separating them. Germline loops: CDR1 MDHEN, CDR2 SYDVKM. The CDR3 nucleotides read TGTGCCAGCAGTTTTCCGGGTTCGTCCTACGAGCAGTACTTC. Protein: CASSFPGSSYEQYF.

This chain uses TRBV19 with TRBJ1-4; possibly TRBD1 for D (6 bases). Germline V gives CDR1 LNHDA, CDR2 SQIVND (reference sequence). V lost 6 bases and J 8 bases, leaving 13 bases between the germline ends. The CDR3 contains 13 residues. The CDR3 spells CASRRGGTEKLFF. The CDR3, as DNA: TGTGCCAGTAGAAGGGGGGGGACCGAAAAACTGTTTTTT.

J is TRBJ2-2 and V is TRBV15, with D possibly being TRBD1 (6 bases). Germline CDR1 reads LNHNV; CDR2 reads YYDKDF (reference sequence). This CDR3 is 14 amino acids long. V lost 1 base to trimming and J lost 6 bases, with 9 bases between them. CDR3 loop: CATSRGGQSGELFF. In nucleotides, the CDR3 is TGTGCCACCAGCAGAGGGGGGCAGTCCGGGGAGCTGTTTTTT.

The chain joins TRBV19 to TRBJ2-7; D is unresolved. V lost 5 bases and J 1 base, leaving 12 bases between the germline ends. CDR1 and CDR2 (germline): LNHDA, SQIVND (reference sequence). The CDR3 runs 14 residues. The CDR3 region has the DNA TGTGCCAGTAGTTGGGTAGCCGGTTCCTACGAGCAGTACTTC. Translation gives CASSWVAGSYEQYF.

The chain uses TRBV28 and TRBJ2-3; TRBD1 agrees at 7 bases. The CDR3 has 14 amino acids. V lost 5 bases and J lost 6; bases outside the gene matches: 8. Per germline, CDR1 MDHEN and CDR2 SYDVKM. CDR3 residues: CASSGTVSSDTQYF. CDR3 DNA sequence: TGTGCCAGCAGTGGGACAGTTAGTTCTGATACGCAGTATTTT. Complete variable domain (other parts from reference TRBV28 and TRBJ2-3): DVKVTQSSRYLVKRTGEKVFLECVQDMDHENMFWYRQDPGLGLRLIYFSYDVKMKEKGDIPEGYSVSREKKERFSLILESASTNQTSMYLCASSGTVSSDTQYFGPGTRLTVL.

This rearrangement joins TRBV19 to TRBJ2-3; 7 bases fit TRBD2. With 7 bases clipped from V and 5 bases from J, the junction kept 9 bases outside the gene matches. Germline V CDR1 and CDR2: LNHDA, SQIVND (reference sequence). The CDR3 length is 14 residues. CDR3 amino acids: CASMRRGEGDTQYF. The CDR3 coding sequence is TGTGCCAGTATGCGTCGAGGGGAGGGAGATACGCAGTATTTT.

The genes are TRBV19 and TRBJ2-1, with 8 nucleotides matching TRBD2. The CDR3 length is 16 residues. Per germline, CDR1 LNHDA and CDR2 SQIVND (reference sequence). V was clipped by 1 base and J by 10 bases; unmatched bases: 12. The CDR3 loop reads CASSIVGGRSHWEQFF. In nucleotides, the CDR3 is TGTGCCAGTAGTATAGTTGGCGGGAGGTCACATTGGGAGCAGTTCTTC.

This clone was counted between two and nine times. The rearrangement links TRBV28 to TRBJ2-7; 7 bases are shared with TRBD1. Germline assignment: CDR1 MDHEN and CDR2 SYDVKM. This CDR3 is 12 amino acids long. V dropped 5 bases and J dropped 13; count of bases not matched to a gene: 11. The CDR3 DNA reads as TGTGCCAGCAGTGGGACGGGACAGAGCGGTTACTTC. Residues: CASSGTGQSGYF.

This chain uses TRBV5-4 with TRBJ2-1; 8 nucleotides match TRBD2. V gave up 6 bases and J gave up 2 bases; unmatched junction bases: 10. Germline CDR1 SGHNT, CDR2 YYREEE (reference sequence). This CDR3 spans 16 amino acids. The CDR3 nucleotides read TGTGCCAGCAACAAGAACAGCGGGGGTACCTACAATGAGCAGTTCTTC. It encodes CASNKNSGGTYNEQFF.

This clone was picked up one time. The chain has TRBV19 and TRBJ2-3, with D perhaps matching TRBD1 (8 bases). Trimming left V 6 bases short and J 2 bases short, with 15 bases between. Germline loops: CDR1 LNHDA, CDR2 SQIVND (reference sequence). This CDR3 has 15 residues. CDR3 sequence: CASRRQGRATDTQYF. The CDR3 nucleotides read TGTGCCAGTAGAAGACAGGGGAGGGCCACAGATACGCAGTATTTT.

The chain has TRBV4-3 and TRBJ1-4; no firm D call. Trimming left V 4 bases short and J 5 bases short, with 11 bases between. This CDR3 spans 14 amino acids. Germline V gene sequence: CDR1 LGHNA, CDR2 YSLEER. The CDR3 DNA sequence: TGCGCCAGCAGCCTCCGGACGGGGAATGAAAAACTGTTTTTT. Translated: CASSLRTGNEKLFF.

The chain combines TRBV4-1 with TRBJ2-7, with a tentative D call TRBD1 (6 bases). The CDR3 consists of 13 residues. The V gene lost 8 bases and the J gene lost 1 base, with 12 bases spanning the gap. Germline V gene sequence: CDR1 MGHRA, CDR2 YSYEKL. As DNA, the CDR3 is TGCGCCAGCGGCACAACAGGGTCCTACGAGCAGTACTTC. It encodes CASGTTGSYEQYF.

The rearrangement links TRBV19 to TRBJ1-2; D possibly corresponds to TRBD1 (6 bases). Looked up from germline, CDR1 is LNHDA and CDR2 is SQIVND (reference sequence). CDR3 size: 15 residues. V lost 3 bases, J lost 4 bases, and 15 bases lay in between. In DNA form, the CDR3 reads TGTGCCAGTAGTATCCCGGGGGGCCGAAGCTATGGCTACACCTTC. This gives the protein CASSIPGGRSYGYTF.

J is TRBJ1-1 and V is TRBV2, with TRBD1 identical over 12 bases. Germline assignment: CDR1 SNHLY and CDR2 FYNNEI. There are 14 residues in the CDR3. The J segment lost 5 bases and the V segment lost 8 bases, leaving 6 bases of the junction unmatched. CDR3 protein: CASGTGGATTEAFF. CDR3 nucleotides: TGTGCCAGCGGGACAGGGGGCGCGACGACTGAAGCTTTCTTT.

The V call is TRBV7-2, the J call TRBJ1-1; 7 nucleotides line up with TRBD1. Germline V gene lookup returns CDR1 SGHTA and CDR2 FQGNSA. V dropped 5 bases and J dropped 9; count of bases not matched to a gene: 9. The CDR3 spans 13 residues. This chain's CDR3 is CASSLGTDKQAFF. In DNA form, the CDR3 reads TGTGCCAGCAGCCTAGGGACAGACAAACAAGCTTTCTTT.